Listed here are 23 T cell receptor beta chains from one sample, sequenced in a study of T cell responses to AZD1222 COVID-19 vaccine. Repertoires were generated with immunoSEQ multiplex PCR, while TCRdb's copy carries only in-frame clones and drops some. This sample carries around 160,000 clones, roughly nine tenths of them seen once, and the ten largest clones take over 3%. The sequenced sample was peripheral blood, obtained 28 days after the second AZD1222 dose. The receptors originated from an adult who received the AZD1222 COVID-19 vaccine.

This sequence joins TRBV29-1 and TRBJ1-2, with D possibly TRBD1 on 6 matching bases. The germline V and J ends were trimmed by 5 bases and 4 bases, with 14 bases remaining between them. This CDR3 has 13 residues. CDR1 is SQVTM and CDR2 is ANQGSEA in the germline V gene. This chain's CDR3 is CSVPQGPPYGYTF. The CDR3 DNA is TGCAGCGTTCCACAGGGTCCCCCCTATGGCTACACCTTC.

The genes are TRBV7-2 and TRBJ2-5; TRBD2 matches at 14 bases. The germline V gene has CDR1 SGHTA and CDR2 FQGNSA. The trim removed 3 bases at V and 5 bases at J, leaving 5 bases unmatched. CDR3 length equals 16 residues. The CDR3 coding sequence is TGTGCCAGCAGCTTTGTAGGGACTAGCGGGGGCGAGACCCAGTACTTC. The encoded protein is CASSFVGTSGGETQYF. The full variable domain, rest sourced from reference TRBV7-2 and TRBJ2-5, is GAGVSQSPSNKVTEKGKDVELRCDPISGHTALYWYRQSLGQGLEFLIYFQGNSAPDKSGLPSDRFSAERTGGSVSTLTIQRTQQEDSAVYLCASSFVGTSGGETQYFGPGTRLLVL.

The chain has TRBV7-2 and TRBJ2-5; D is ambiguous. Germline CDR1 is SGHTA and CDR2 is FQGNSA. The CDR3 sequence is 16 residues long. V was clipped by 0 bases and J by 5 bases, with 16 bases between them. CDR3 amino acids: CASSLAGFWGLETQYF. The CDR3 nucleotides are TGTGCCAGCAGCTTAGCGGGATTTTGGGGATTGGAGACCCAGTACTTC. Based on the CDR3 plus reference TRBV7-2 and TRBJ2-5, the full variable domain is GAGVSQSPSNKVTEKGKDVELRCDPISGHTALYWYRQSLGQGLEFLIYFQGNSAPDKSGLPSDRFSAERTGGSVSTLTIQRTQQEDSAVYLCASSLAGFWGLETQYFGPGTRLLVL.

This clone was observed many times. The chain carries TRBV7-2 and TRBJ1-2; D gene uncertain. The CDR3 covers 14 residues. Germline CDR1 and CDR2: SGHTA and FQGNSA. Deletions cut 5 bases from V and 2 bases from J, with 12 bases between. The CDR3: CASSPGSRNYGYTF. CDR3 sequence (DNA): TGTGCCAGCAGCCCGGGCAGTCGGAACTATGGCTACACCTTC.

This clone turned up a few times. This rearrangement joins TRBV6-5 to TRBJ2-1, with D perhaps TRBD1 or TRBD2 (5 bases each). The CDR3 loop spans 14 amino acids. V dropped 7 bases and J dropped 4 bases, with 14 bases sitting between them. Germline CDR1 reads MNHEY; CDR2 reads SVGAGI. CDR3 protein: CASNPTGPYNEQFF. The CDR3, as DNA: TGTGCCAGCAACCCCACGGGGCCTTACAATGAGCAGTTCTTC.

This clone showed up just once. The CDR3 loop is CASSQRSPGLAPLHF. The CDR3 nucleotides are TGTGCCAGCAGCCAGAGGAGTCCGGGGCTGGCACCCCTCCACTTT. The V gene is TRBV7-8, the J gene TRBJ1-6; D may be TRBD1 (5 bases). This CDR3 has 15 residues. Germline assignment: CDR1 SGHVS and CDR2 FQNEAQ. V lost 5 bases to trimming and J lost 11 bases, with 19 bases between them.

J is TRBJ1-5 and V is TRBV6-5, with 7 bases fitting TRBD1. The CDR3 sequence is 13 residues long. The V and J ends lost 5 bases and 5 bases, in that order; junction bases with no gene match: 3. Germline values: CDR1 MNHEY, CDR2 SVGAGI. This CDR3 is CASSKTGDQPQHF. The CDR3 DNA follows: TGTGCCAGCAGTAAAACAGGGGATCAGCCCCAGCATTTT.

This chain uses TRBV7-9 with TRBJ2-2, with 7 nucleotides matching TRBD1. This CDR3 is built from 15 residues. Germline V CDR1 and CDR2: SEHNR, FQNEAQ (reference sequence). Trimming removed 10 bases from V and 1 base from J; junction bases left unmatched: 9. CDR3 amino acids: CATLPRDRNTGELFF. In nucleotides, the CDR3 is TGTGCCACCCTCCCCCGGGACAGGAACACCGGGGAGCTGTTTTTT.

This sequence joins TRBV7-3 and TRBJ2-7; 7 nucleotides match TRBD1. Losses at the gene ends were 5 bases for V and 6 bases for J; bases not matched to a gene: 7. Germline V CDR1 and CDR2: SGHTA, FQGTGA. The CDR3 runs to 13 residues. This chain's CDR3 is CASSPGTVREQYF. In nucleotides, the CDR3 is TGTGCCAGCAGCCCCGGGACAGTCCGCGAGCAGTACTTC. The full variable domain, rest sourced from reference TRBV7-3 and TRBJ2-7, is GAGVSQTPSNKVTEKGKYVELRCDPISGHTALYWYRQSLGQGPEFLIYFQGTGAADDSGLPNDRFFAVRPEGSVSTLKIQRTERGDSAVYLCASSPGTVREQYFGPGTRLTVT.

The DNA of the CDR3 is TGCGCCAGCAGCTTTCCCCCCGAACGGACAGGGGATAATTCACCCCTCCACTTT. This sequence encodes CASSFPPERTGDNSPLHF. The chain has TRBV5-1 and TRBJ1-6; 9 nucleotides line up with TRBD1. The CDR3 is 18 amino acids. Germline V gives CDR1 SGHRS, CDR2 YFSETQ. Trimming removed 2 bases from V and 5 bases from J; junction bases left unmatched: 11.

J is TRBJ2-3 and V is TRBV15, with 11 bases that match TRBD2. The CDR3 is 18 amino acids. Germline V gives CDR1 LNHNV, CDR2 YYDKDF (reference sequence). V dropped 5 bases and J dropped 3; count of bases not matched to a gene: 13. CDR3 nucleotides: TGTGCCACCAGCCCGGTAGCGGGAGGGCCAGGGTGGACAGATACGCAGTATTTT. Protein: CATSPVAGGPGWTDTQYF.

V is TRBV29-1 and J is TRBJ2-7; the D call may be TRBD1 or TRBD2 (5 bases each). Trimming removed 1 base at V and 1 base at J, with 11 bases between. Germline V gene data show CDR1 as SQVTM and CDR2 as ANQGSEA. The CDR3 contains 14 residues. CDR3 in DNA: TGCAGCGTTGAAGGCCCGAGGGGTTCCTACGAGCAGTACTTC. Protein product: CSVEGPRGSYEQYF.

The CDR3 DNA is TGTGCCAGCGACCCCAAAAGCTCCTACAATGAGCAGTTCTTC. Translated: CASDPKSSYNEQFF. The gene calls are TRBV2 and TRBJ2-1; D gene uncertain. The germline CDR1 and CDR2 sequences are SNHLY and FYNNEI. Deletions cut 8 bases from V and 0 bases from J, with 11 bases between. CDR3 length: 14 amino acids.

This chain connects TRBV5-4 to TRBJ1-2; D not certain. Germline V gene lookup returns CDR1 SGHNT and CDR2 YYREEE (reference sequence). With 6 bases removed from V and 8 bases from J, the gap between germline ends came to 14 bases. The CDR3 sequence is 12 residues long. CDR3 loop: CASTSPGEGYTF. Written as DNA, the CDR3 is TGTGCCAGCACAAGTCCCGGGGAAGGCTACACCTTC.

This chain joins TRBV19 and TRBJ2-1; no definite D call. From germline, CDR1 is LNHDA and CDR2 SQIVND (reference sequence). The CDR3 has 12 residues. V lost 1 base to trimming and J lost 10 bases, with 8 bases between them. CDR3: CASSIGMGEQFF. In DNA, the CDR3 is TGTGCCAGTAGTATAGGTATGGGGGAGCAGTTCTTC.

The chain recombines TRBV5-4 with TRBJ2-1; D gene ambiguous. The CDR3 runs to 12 residues. Trimming took off 4 bases at V and 12 bases at J, with 14 bases between the two ends. Germline CDR1 SGHNT, CDR2 YYREEE (reference sequence). DNA of the CDR3: TGTGCCAGCAGCAACGACGGTTTTGGGCAGTTCTTC. Its protein product is CASSNDGFGQFF.

The rearrangement links TRBV28 to TRBJ1-5; maybe TRBD1 (5 bases). The CDR3 spans 12 residues. The V end was cut by 6 bases, the J end by 9 bases, with 12 bases between. Germline V gene lookup returns CDR1 MDHEN and CDR2 SYDVKM. The CDR3 coding sequence is TGTGCCAGCAGCCCCCCAAGGGGGCCCCAGCATTTT. Residues: CASSPPRGPQHF.

This sequence joins TRBV12-5 and TRBJ1-4; 7 bases line up with TRBD1. This CDR3 spans 14 amino acids. Germline CDR1 reads LGHNT; CDR2 reads FRNRAP. V lost 2 bases, J lost 8 bases, and 5 bases stayed unmatched. Here the CDR3 DNA reads TGTGCTAGTGGTTTGACCGGGACAGTGGAAAAACTGTTTTTT. Its protein product is CASGLTGTVEKLFF.

J is TRBJ1-2 and V is TRBV27; D unclear. The length of the CDR3 is 12 residues. Germline CDR1 and CDR2: MNHEY and SMNVEV (reference sequence). Deletions cut 5 bases from V and 7 bases from J, with 11 bases between. The CDR3: CASSTRLGGYTF. The CDR3 DNA sequence: TGTGCCAGCAGTACCAGGTTGGGTGGCTACACCTTC.

The chain links TRBV15 to TRBJ2-7, with 8 bases aligning to TRBD2. The CDR3 sequence is 14 residues long. V was clipped by 5 bases and J by 3 bases; unmatched bases: 6. From germline, CDR1 is LNHNV and CDR2 YYDKDF (reference sequence). The CDR3 spells CATSPAGGRYEQYF. CDR3 nucleotides: TGTGCCACCAGCCCTGCGGGGGGCCGCTACGAGCAGTACTTC.

The chain links TRBV6-5 to TRBJ1-1; D is unresolved. From germline, CDR1 is MNHEY and CDR2 SVGAGI. This CDR3 spans 13 amino acids. V gave up 8 bases and J gave up 0 bases, with 10 bases separating them. The CDR3 DNA sequence: TGTGCCAGCGGGAGGCTTATGAACACTGAAGCTTTCTTT. The encoded protein is CASGRLMNTEAFF.

The chain couples TRBV6-5 to TRBJ1-1, with D unresolved. Trimming left V 8 bases short and J 0 bases short, with 13 bases between. The CDR3 is 14 residues long. Germline-derived CDR1 and CDR2 are MNHEY and SVGAGI. CDR3 amino acids: CASEWSVMNTEAFF. DNA of the CDR3: TGTGCCAGCGAGTGGTCCGTTATGAACACTGAAGCTTTCTTT.

This clone appeared once. The chain couples TRBV19 to TRBJ2-3, with 13 bases fitting TRBD2. CDR3 length: 17 residues. Trimming at V came to 7 bases and at J to 0 bases, leaving 7 bases not matched to a gene. Germline V gene sequence: CDR1 LNHDA, CDR2 SQIVND (reference sequence). In nucleotides, the CDR3 is TGTGCCAGTATTCGGACTAGCGGGGGTTCTAGCACAGATACGCAGTATTTT. Amino acids: CASIRTSGGSSTDTQYF.